This T cell receptor beta chain was profiled in a study of Tregs in tolerant kidney transplant recipients. Whole-study findings and limits: The small number of patients limits these findings pending further validation.

Repertoires were generated with immunoSEQ multiplex PCR, while TCRdb's copy carries only in-frame clones and drops some. The data hold over 50,000 clones, with over 75% observed a single time. CDR1 is MNHEY and CDR2 is SVGAGI in the germline V gene. Trimming pared 0 bases from V and 7 bases from J, leaving 15 bases between. CDR3 length: 16 amino acids. As for this clone: The antigen remains undetermined.

Here the sequenced sample was Tregs from blood, taken before the transplant. The chain uses TRBV6-5 and TRBJ1-4; D remains ambiguous. This receptor was obtained from a human donor who received a combined kidney and bone marrow transplant. The DNA for the CDR3 is TGTGCCAGCAGTTACTCCACAGTGGCTTCGAGTGAAAAACTGTTTTTT. It translates to CASSYSTVASSEKLFF.